The TCR beta chain described here comes from a study of T-cell reconstitution after alpha-beta-depleted transplantation in children. Preparation of the TCRbeta library involved a method that used unique molecular identifiers. TCRdb passed the PCR reads through MiXCR, listing each CDR3 protein once. This table holds under 450,000 distinct CDR3 sequences, roughly 13% found once. The V end was cut by 8 bases, the J end by 7 bases, with 20 bases between. Germline V gives CDR1 SGHAT, CDR2 FQNNGV. CDR3 size: 14 residues. The sequences come from PBMCs, collected from the stem cell graft. The sequence was collected from a human donor who donated a stem cell graft to a child with Fanconi anemia. The chain has TRBV11-2 and TRBJ1-2; D unclear. The CDR3 sequence is CASGPYSGLGGYTF. Here the CDR3 DNA reads TGTGCCAGCGGCCCATACTCGGGTCTCGGTGGCTACACCTTC.